These T cell receptor beta chains were read from a single sample in a study of Graves' ophthalmopathy and Graves' hyperthyroidism. TCRdb reprocessed the multiplex PCR reads with MiXCR, giving one entry per CDR3 protein. The repertoire consists of over a million distinct CDR3 sequences, with about 38% occurring once and the leading ten covering over 8.5%. Sequencing was done on a sample of peripheral blood or thyroid tissue (not recorded which). The receptors derive from an adult man with Graves' hyperthyroidism. Both conserved end residues are part of each CDR3.

TRBJ2-6 | TRBV29-1 | CSVATTRASSSGANVLTF
TRBJ1-2 | TRBV5-5 | CASSLTPGQTGYTF
TRBJ2-7 | TRBV29-1 | CSAQTGLGKYEQYF
TRBJ1-1 | TRBV30 | CAWSGETRNTEAFF
TRBJ1-2 | TRBV2 | CASSWRTGGGYTF
TRBJ2-7 | TRBV18 | CASSPPQGLYEQYF
TRBJ1-6 | TRBV7-3 | CASSLTGQFNSPLHF
TRBJ1-6 | TRBV5-1 | CASSLERAANSPLHF
TRBJ1-5 | TRBV20-1 | CSARADRGPGQPQHF
TRBJ2-2 | TRBV15 | CATSRVRASSGELFF
TRBJ1-6 | TRBV5-6 | CASSFRGAVDSPLHF
TRBJ1-2 | TRBV9 | CASSHDRGRDYGYTF
TRBJ2-7 | TRBV13 | CASSSIADEQYF
TRBJ1-5 | TRBV7-2 | CASSSIEVQETNQPQHF
TRBJ1-4 | TRBV7-3 | CASSSTITEMGEKLFF
TRBJ2-2 | TRBV6-5 | CASVAAGVGAGELFF